This record covers a single T cell receptor beta chain. Its specificity is unknown. These data belong to a study of regulatory T cells in long-lasting Graves disease. V lost 5 bases and J 6 bases, leaving 13 bases between the germline ends. The CDR3 is made up of 14 amino acids. Germline values: CDR1 PRHDT, CDR2 FYEKMQ (reference sequence). Time point denoted: newly diagnosed GD, antithyroid drugs for less than 3 months. After RNA was extracted from PBMCs, the TCR library was made from it. Construction of the TCR beta libraries employed iRepertoire HTBI primers in conjunction with Arm-PCR of CDR3 regions. TCRdb reanalysed the multiplex PCR reads using MiXCR and keeps one entry per CDR3 protein. The sample includes hundreds of thousands of distinct CDR3 sequences, roughly 14% of them seen just once. Study findings and constraints: The analysis examined peripheral blood only and excluded thyroid tissue.

Separately, the same data were catalogued under a study of T cells in Graves' hyperthyroidism and ophthalmopathy.

The sample consisted of peripheral blood mononuclear cells (PBMCs), taken at new diagnosis, from a patient treated with antithyroid drugs. This sequence joins TRBV13 and TRBJ2-2; no clear D. The receptor's source is a man aged 25-45 years with Graves disease. The CDR3 DNA sequence: TGTGCCAGCAGCGAAAGCGTGAGGTCCGGGGAGCTGTTTTTT. It translates to CASSESVRSGELFF.